The clone carrying this T cell receptor beta chain was observed once. This record belongs to a study of OX40 agonist ivuxolimab in advanced cancers. Generated by immunoSEQ multiplex PCR, the TCRdb table keeps only in-frame clones and is missing some. This table holds 75,000 to 100,000 clones, roughly 91% found once. This CDR3 comprises 15 residues. The germline V gene has CDR1 SGHRS and CDR2 YFSETQ. The ends lost 4 bases at V and 6 bases at J; junction bases unmatched: 8. The J gene is TRBJ2-1, the V gene TRBV5-1; 9 nucleotides agree with TRBD2. The source of this sequence is an adult with an advanced solid tumor such as melanoma, head and neck, liver or kidney cancer. This specimen consisted of CD4+ or CD8+ T cells sorted from blood, obtained in a trial of the OX40 agonist ivuxolimab. The CDR3 coding sequence is TGCGCCAGCAGCCGTACGGCTAGCGGGATCAATGAGCAGTTCTTC. Its translation is CASSRTASGINEQFF.